What follows are 31 T cell receptor beta chains derived from one specimen sequenced in a study of blood T cells in healthy people across ages. PCR was performed a second time for roughly 7 to 12 cycles using a sample-barcoded 5' primer and a J-beta primer mix. One entry per CDR3 protein, called by TCRdb with MiXCR from the 5' RACE reads. The sample yields roughly 1.5 million distinct CDR3 sequences, less than 45% seen once. What was sequenced was blood. These TCRs come from a woman between 18 and 29 years old in good health.

The chain joins TRBV7-6 to TRBJ2-1; tentative D call: TRBD2 (6 bases). Germline-derived CDR1 and CDR2 are SGHVS and FNYEAQ. Trimming removed 4 bases from V and 6 bases from J, with 16 bases in between. There are 15 residues in the CDR3. CDR3 loop: CASSSVADPRNEQFF. CDR3 nucleotide sequence: TGTGCCAGCAGCTCCGTAGCGGATCCCCGCAATGAGCAGTTCTTC.

The rearrangement uses TRBV4-1 and TRBJ2-1; weak D call: TRBD2 (5 bases). V gave up 3 bases and J gave up 11 bases, with 11 bases separating them. Germline V lookup: CDR1 MGHRA, CDR2 YSYEKL. The CDR3 totals 12 residues. The CDR3 region is CASSQILAKQFF. The CDR3 region has the DNA TGCGCCAGCAGCCAGATTTTAGCGAAGCAGTTCTTC.

The chain recombines TRBV7-9 with TRBJ2-1; D is possibly TRBD2 (7 bases). Germline CDR1 is SEHNR and CDR2 is FQNEAQ (reference sequence). Between the trimmed V and J ends, which lost 2 bases and 8 bases, there was a span of 25 bases. The CDR3 spans 18 residues. CDR3 sequence reads: CASSLLIRGGPGQDEQFF. The CDR3 DNA is TGTGCCAGCAGCTTACTTATAAGGGGGGGACCCGGACAAGATGAGCAGTTCTTC. Full variable domain (remainder filled in from reference TRBV7-9 and TRBJ2-1): DTGVSQNPRHKITKRGQNVTFRCDPISEHNRLYWYRQTLGQGPEFLTYFQNEAQLEKSRLLSDRFSAERPKGSFSTLEIQRTEQGDSAMYLCASSLLIRGGPGQDEQFFGPGTRLTVL.

The table lists this clonotype with a few counts. The V and J genes are TRBV2 and TRBJ1-2; D is ambiguous. Germline CDR1 reads SNHLY; CDR2 reads FYNNEI. This CDR3 comprises 13 residues. V dropped 3 bases and J dropped 3 bases, with 8 bases sitting between them. The CDR3 loop reads CASSESGYYGYTF. DNA for the CDR3: TGTGCCAGCAGTGAGTCGGGGTACTATGGCTACACCTTC.

This clonotype has ten or more counts. This chain links TRBV7-3 with TRBJ1-5, with D possibly TRBD1 on 5 matching bases. The V gene lost 2 bases and the J gene lost 6 bases, with 8 bases spanning the gap. This CDR3 spans 13 amino acids. Germline V gene sequence: CDR1 SGHTA, CDR2 FQGTGA. The CDR3 bases are TGTGCCAGCAGCTTACAGGGTGGTCAGCCCCAGCATTTT. It translates to CASSLQGGQPQHF.

The J gene is TRBJ2-1, the V gene TRBV7-2; 10 bases align to TRBD2. The J call is uncertain, as TRBJ2-7 better fits the DNA end. Germline V CDR1 and CDR2: SGHTA, FQGNSA. The CDR3 spans 15 residues. This chain's CDR3 is CASSTSGGVGYEQYF. CDR3 bases: TGTGCCAGCAGCACGAGCGGGGGGGTAGGTTACGAGCAGTACTTC.

This rearrangement joins TRBV20-1 to TRBJ1-5; TRBD1 matches 7 bases. In germline, CDR1 is DFQATT, CDR2 SNEGSKA (reference sequence). CDR3 length: 16 amino acids. V lost 2 bases, J lost 2 bases, and 9 bases stayed unmatched. In DNA form, the CDR3 reads TGCAGTGCTAGACGTAAGGGGGCTTTTGGCAATCAGCCCCAGCATTTT. Translation gives CSARRKGAFGNQPQHF.

The rearrangement joins TRBV25-1 to TRBJ2-1, with D maybe TRBD1 (5 bases). The V and J ends lost 4 bases and 5 bases respectively, with 12 bases between them. CDR3 length: 14 residues. Germline assignment: CDR1 MGHDK and CDR2 SYGVNS. Here the CDR3 reads CASSATQENNEQFF. The CDR3 bases are TGTGCCAGCAGTGCCACACAGGAGAACAATGAGCAGTTCTTC.

The chain combines TRBV10-2 with TRBJ2-1, with no clear D. The last part of the DNA fits TRBJ2-7 better; the J call may be wrong. In germline, CDR1 is WSHSY, CDR2 SAAADI. The CDR3 runs to 13 residues. The CDR3 DNA reads TGCGCCAGCAGTGCGGCTAGGTACAATGAGCAGTACTTC. It encodes CASSAARYNEQYF.

This clonotype showed up just a few times. V usage is TRBV27 and J usage is TRBJ2-3, with D perhaps being TRBD1 or TRBD2 (5 bases each). V lost 5 bases and J 5 bases, leaving 17 bases between the germline ends. Germline V lookup: CDR1 MNHEY, CDR2 SMNVEV (reference sequence). The CDR3 sequence is 15 residues long. CDR3 in DNA: TGTGCCAGCAGTCCCTTTTGGGGGTTGAGAGATACGCAGTATTTT. Residues: CASSPFWGLRDTQYF.

V and J are TRBV20-1 and TRBJ2-4; 12 positions agree with TRBD2. Per germline, CDR1 DFQATT and CDR2 SNEGSKA (reference sequence). J lost 2 bases, V lost 6 bases, and 5 bases had no gene match. CDR3 length: 15 amino acids. DNA of the CDR3: TGCAGTGCACCAACTAGCGGGGGGACCAAAAACATTCAGTACTTC. Encoded protein: CSAPTSGGTKNIQYF.

This clonotype was counted a few times. This sequence joins TRBV10-3 and TRBJ2-7, with D possibly matching TRBD2 (6 bases). The V end lost 6 bases, the J end lost 2 bases, and 17 bases lay between the germline ends. The CDR3 totals 15 residues. CDR1 ENHRY and CDR2 SYGVKD come from the germline V gene. The CDR3 sequence: CAIRRGAGQTYEQYF. CDR3 nucleotide sequence: TGTGCCATCAGAAGGGGAGCGGGCCAAACCTACGAGCAGTACTTC.

CDR3 in amino acids: CASSYPRLAEEETQYF. The DNA of the CDR3 is TGTGCCAGCAGTTACCCCAGACTAGCGGAAGAAGAGACCCAGTACTTC. V and J are TRBV6-6 and TRBJ2-5; 9 bases fit TRBD2. This CDR3 has 16 residues. Per the germline V gene, CDR1 is MNHNY and CDR2 is SVGAGI (reference sequence). The V gene end was trimmed by 2 bases and the J gene end by 3 bases; junction bases not matched to a gene: 7.

The chain combines TRBV6-2 or TRBV6-3 with TRBJ2-3, with D perhaps TRBD1 or TRBD2 (7 bases each). The V gene's germline CDR1 is MNHEY and CDR2 SVGEGT. Trimming took off 10 bases at V and 1 base at J, with 12 bases between the two ends. The CDR3 totals 13 residues. In nucleotides, the CDR3 is TGTGCCACCCAGGGGGGGGGCACAGATACGCAGTATTTT. It is translated as CATQGGGTDTQYF.

A few counts support this clonotype. This chain links TRBV28 with TRBJ1-2; perhaps TRBD1 as D (5 bases). This CDR3 has 18 residues. Deletions cut 0 bases from V and 3 bases from J, with 20 bases between. The germline V gene encodes CDR1 MDHEN and CDR2 SYDVKM. CDR3 in amino acids: CASSLWGGFFADDYGYTF. As DNA, the CDR3 is TGTGCCAGCAGTTTATGGGGGGGATTCTTTGCGGACGACTATGGCTACACCTTC.

The chain recombines TRBV20-1 with TRBJ2-7; TRBD1 matches at 9 bases. This CDR3 is built from 14 residues. In germline, CDR1 is DFQATT, CDR2 SNEGSKA (reference sequence). V was clipped by 6 bases and J by 2 bases; unmatched bases: 8. Written as DNA, the CDR3 is TGCAGTGCCGACCGGGACAGGGTAACCTACGAGCAGTACTTC. It encodes CSADRDRVTYEQYF.

The rearrangement uses TRBV4-1 and TRBJ1-3; D is undetermined. This CDR3 contains 15 residues. V lost 3 bases and J lost 1, with 10 bases in between. Germline V gene sequence: CDR1 MGHRA, CDR2 YSYEKL. CDR3 sequence (DNA): TGCGCCAGCAGCCAGGGTTCAGGTTCTGGAAACACCATATATTTT. It encodes CASSQGSGSGNTIYF.

The rearrangement joins TRBV4-3 to TRBJ1-1; D not certain. V lost 1 base and J 1 base, leaving 10 bases between the germline ends. The CDR3 consists of 15 residues. Germline values: CDR1 LGHNA, CDR2 YSLEER. The CDR3 nucleotides read TGCGCCAGCAGCCAAGTTTCAGGCTCGAACACTGAAGCTTTCTTT. Protein product: CASSQVSGSNTEAFF.

In its sample, this clonotype was seen a few times. This chain links TRBV20-1 with TRBJ1-2; D is uncertain. V lost 0 bases, J lost 7 bases, and 12 bases lay in between. The CDR3 is made up of 13 amino acids. Germline loops: CDR1 DFQATT, CDR2 SNEGSKA (reference sequence). The DNA of the CDR3 is TGCAGTGCTAGAGAAGCCGGGATAGGTGGCTACACCTTC. Translated: CSAREAGIGGYTF.

This clonotype was counted many times. The rearrangement links TRBV6-1 to TRBJ1-2, with 7 bases lining up with TRBD1. In germline, CDR1 is MNHNS, CDR2 SASEGT. The CDR3 spans 14 residues. The V and J ends lost 6 bases and 3 bases, in that order; junction bases with no gene match: 7. CDR3 sequence: CASRWGRGDYGYTF. The CDR3 bases are TGTGCCAGCAGATGGGGCAGGGGGGACTATGGCTACACCTTC.

This clonotype was counted only a few times. This sequence joins TRBV29-1 and TRBJ2-1; the D gene is possibly TRBD2 (5 bases). The tail of the sequence fits TRBJ2-7 better, so the J call may be wrong. Germline V gene sequence: CDR1 SQVTM, CDR2 ANQGSEA. This CDR3 is 13 amino acids long. CDR3 sequence: CSVAGISYNEQYF. The CDR3 DNA is TGCAGCGTTGCGGGGATCTCCTACAATGAGCAGTACTTC.

The V and J genes are TRBV7-9 and TRBJ1-4, with D perhaps TRBD1 (5 bases). The length of the CDR3 is 16 residues. Germline CDR1 SEHNR, CDR2 FQNEAQ (reference sequence). V lost 1 base and J 8 bases, leaving 17 bases between the germline ends. CDR3 sequence reads: CASSLVVSGEEEKLFF. In DNA form, the CDR3 reads TGTGCCAGCAGCTTAGTGGTTTCGGGGGAGGAGGAAAAACTGTTTTTT.

In its sample, this clonotype was seen a few times. V gene TRBV21-1 combines with J gene TRBJ2-7. TRBV21-1 is a recognized pseudogene. This CDR3 contains 12 residues. The chain's CDR3 is CASSNRLYEQYF. DNA for the CDR3: TGTGCCAGCAGCAACCGCCTCTACGAGCAGTACTTC.

This clonotype was recorded a few times. V and J are TRBV4-3 and TRBJ1-2; D is unresolved. V shed 4 bases and J shed 0 bases, with 15 bases lying between them. Germline CDR1 is LGHNA and CDR2 is YSLEER. This CDR3 has 16 amino acids. The CDR3 nucleotides read TGCGCCAGCAGCCGCCTAAGGACGGAAGCTAACTATGGCTACACCTTC. Its translation is CASSRLRTEANYGYTF.

This chain joins TRBV3-1 and TRBJ2-1, with a tentative D call TRBD2 (7 bases). In germline, CDR1 is LGHDT, CDR2 YNNKEL (reference sequence). The V and J ends lost 0 bases and 0 bases respectively, with 24 bases between them. This CDR3 is built from 21 residues. The CDR3 sequence is CASSQDTLGEGGGHSYNEQFF. Written as DNA, the CDR3 is TGTGCCAGCAGCCAAGATACCCTCGGGGAAGGCGGGGGACACTCCTACAATGAGCAGTTCTTC.

This clonotype was seen a handful of times. The V and J genes are TRBV29-1 and TRBJ2-3; D gene uncertain. Trimming left V 3 bases short and J 2 bases short, with 12 bases between. CDR3 length: 14 residues. The germline V gene encodes CDR1 SQVTM and CDR2 ANQGSEA. CDR3 in amino acids: CSVDGAVFTDTQYF. The CDR3, as DNA: TGCAGCGTTGACGGCGCTGTATTCACAGATACGCAGTATTTT.

This clonotype has only a few counts. The CDR3 here is CASRTDPAGNEQFF. The CDR3 DNA sequence: TGTGCCAGCAGGACGGACCCCGCCGGCAATGAGCAGTTCTTC. The V and J genes are TRBV12-3 or TRBV12-4 and TRBJ2-1; D is ambiguous. The CDR3 consists of 14 residues. V gave up 6 bases and J gave up 6 bases, with 15 bases separating them.

A remark on this clonotype: As the CDR3 is not closed by the conserved phenylalanine or tryptophan, this likely results from a read error. J is TRBJ2-4 and V is TRBV12-3 or TRBV12-4, with D uncertain. The J call may be faulty, since TRBJ2-7 better matches the DNA end. The CDR3 totals 13 residues. For the CDR3, the DNA is TGTGCCAGCAGGGACCCCTATACCTACGAGCAGTACCTC. Translated: CASRDPYTYEQYL.

The chain has TRBV6-6 and TRBJ2-3, with a weak D call TRBD2 (5 bases). The CDR3 is 15 residues long. The germline V gene encodes CDR1 MNHNY and CDR2 SVGAGI (reference sequence). Deletions cut 4 bases from V and 0 bases from J, with 11 bases between. CDR3 in amino acids: CASSFRGWSTDTQYF. For the CDR3, the DNA is TGTGCCAGCAGTTTTCGCGGGTGGAGCACAGATACGCAGTATTTT.

This clonotype was seen only once. V gene TRBV27 combines with J gene TRBJ2-7, with 14 bases aligning to TRBD2. With V trimmed by 2 bases and J by 4 bases, 16 bases remained unmatched. Germline CDR1 MNHEY, CDR2 SMNVEV (reference sequence). The CDR3 extends over 20 amino acids. CDR3 in DNA: TGTGCCAGCAGTTTAAAGGGACTAGCGGGAGTCGCATACTTCCAGTACGAGCAGTACTTC. This gives the protein CASSLKGLAGVAYFQYEQYF.

The chain recombines TRBV4-3 with TRBJ1-2; no clear D. This CDR3 has 16 residues. Germline V gene data show CDR1 as LGHNA and CDR2 as YSLEER. V gave up 0 bases and J gave up 4 bases, with 15 bases separating them. The CDR3 protein is CASSQEPPPGGYGYTF. The CDR3 nucleotides are TGCGCCAGCAGCCAAGAACCGCCTCCCGGCGGCTATGGCTACACCTTC.